This entry features one TCR beta chain sequence. The sample carries other DNA sequences with the same CDR3. The sample belongs to a study of blood T cell repertoires in COVID-19. Overall study context: Material from acute and convalescent COVID-19 was sourced from the United States, Italy and Spain. The analysed material was cDNA or gDNA that came from T cells, B-cell-depleted T cells, or PBMCs.

While infection was still active, Seattle patients were enrolled and then followed longitudinally. Authors' analysis steps: Using reference gene primer amplification, nucleated cell counts were estimated. Clones were read by immunoSEQ multiplex PCR, and TCRdb kept only the in-frame ones, dropping some. V and J calls and clone size are given by that table; D and trimming were obtained from the DNA. The sample lists roughly 99,000 clones; around 88% were seen once. The CDR3 consists of 14 residues. The germline V gene has CDR1 LGHDT and CDR2 YNNKEL (reference sequence). V gave up 5 bases and J gave up 6 bases; unmatched junction bases: 7.

The TCR was taken from a man in his fifties or sixties with COVID-19, enrolled during active disease. The genes are TRBV3-1 (or the pseudogene TRBV3-2) and TRBJ2-1; 7 bases match TRBD2. The specimen sequenced was peripheral blood. DNA for the CDR3: TGTGCCAGCAGCTTAGCTGGGGGGGGCAATGAGCAGTTCTTC. This encodes CASSLAGGGNEQFF.